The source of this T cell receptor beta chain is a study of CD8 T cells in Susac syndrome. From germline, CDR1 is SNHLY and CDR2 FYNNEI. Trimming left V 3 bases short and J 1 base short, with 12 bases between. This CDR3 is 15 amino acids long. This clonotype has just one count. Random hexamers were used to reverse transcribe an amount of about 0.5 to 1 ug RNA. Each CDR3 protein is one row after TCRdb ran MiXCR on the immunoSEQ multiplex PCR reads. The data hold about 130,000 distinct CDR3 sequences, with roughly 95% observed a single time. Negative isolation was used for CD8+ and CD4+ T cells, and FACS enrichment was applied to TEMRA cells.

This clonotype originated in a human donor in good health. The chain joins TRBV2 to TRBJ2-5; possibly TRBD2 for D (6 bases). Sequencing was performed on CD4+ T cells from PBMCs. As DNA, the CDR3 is TGTGCCAGCAGTGACGGGGGAGGCCTCCAAGAGACCCAGTACTTC. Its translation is CASSDGGGLQETQYF.